The sequence of this T cell receptor (beta chain) was determined in a study of blood T cells in healthy people across ages. General study findings and limits: Changes in expanded clonotypes were possibly confounded, as the CMV status of donors was unknown.

At least ten counts were recorded for this clonotype. Its antigen is currently unknown. A second PCR, run for 7 to 11 cycles, used a sample-barcoded 5' primer plus a J-beta primer mix. Each CDR3 protein is one row after TCRdb ran MiXCR on the 5' RACE reads. The table includes 1.5 million to 2 million distinct CDR3 sequences, approximately 32% detected once. Per the germline V gene, CDR1 is SGHRS and CDR2 is YFSETQ. The CDR3 has 14 residues. The V and J ends lost 1 base and 5 bases respectively, with 10 bases between them. The receptor was derived from a woman younger than 45 in good health. Sample: blood. V is TRBV5-1 and J is TRBJ2-1; D call uncertain. CDR3 protein: CASSLRPADNEQFF. The CDR3 DNA follows: TGCGCCAGCAGCTTGAGGCCCGCAGACAATGAGCAGTTCTTC.